Shown below are 17 T cell receptor beta chains from a single sample sequenced in a study of T-cell reconstitution after alpha-beta-depleted transplantation in children. Unique molecular identifiers were incorporated into the prepared TCRbeta library. TCRdb independently ran MiXCR on the PCR reads; one entry per CDR3 protein. The repertoire holds some 440,000 distinct CDR3 sequences, with 15% to 20% as singletons. The material sequenced was PBMCs, mostly from graft donor cells, taken 360 days after TCRalphabeta/CD19-depleted stem cell transplant. The receptors stem from a boy in the first two years of life who had a stem cell transplant for Wiskott-Aldrich syndrome, so the T cells may come from the graft donor.

The sample holds a few counts of this clonotype. V gene TRBV5-1 combines with J gene TRBJ2-7; the match to TRBD1 covers 8 bases. Trimming at V came to 4 bases and at J to 4 bases, leaving 13 bases not matched to a gene. The CDR3 runs 16 residues. The germline V gene has CDR1 SGHRS and CDR2 YFSETQ. The CDR3 protein is CASSPTGQVPFYEQYF. CDR3 DNA: TGCGCCAGCAGCCCTACGGGACAGGTTCCTTTTTACGAGCAGTACTTC.

This clonotype was counted a few times. The chain has TRBV29-1 and TRBJ2-5; D unclear. The germline V and J ends were trimmed by 4 bases and 5 bases, with 5 bases remaining between them. CDR3 length: 10 amino acids. Germline CDR1 and CDR2: SQVTM and ANQGSEA. The CDR3 reads CSVGSETQYF. The DNA for the CDR3 is TGCAGCGTTGGGTCGGAGACCCAGTACTTC. Full variable domain (rest looked up from reference TRBV29-1 and TRBJ2-5): SAVISQKPSRDICQRGTSLTIQCQVDSQVTMMFWYRQQPGQSLTLIATANQGSEATYESGFVIDKFPISRPNLTFSTLTVSNMSPEDSSIYLCSVGSETQYFGPGTRLLVL.

This clonotype was counted between two and nine times. The genes are TRBV6-2 or TRBV6-3 and TRBJ2-4, with a weak D call TRBD2 (6 bases). V was pared by 7 bases and J by 3 bases, with 16 bases between. CDR3 length: 15 residues. Germline values: CDR1 MNHEY, CDR2 SVGEGT. CDR3 sequence reads: CASIGAGWGKNIQYF. CDR3 coding DNA: TGTGCCAGCATCGGGGCGGGATGGGGCAAAAACATTCAGTACTTC.

This chain links TRBV4-3 with TRBJ2-3, with D hard to call. Trimming stripped 1 base from V and 4 bases from J, with 15 bases between. Germline V gene data show CDR1 as LGHNA and CDR2 as YSLEER. There are 16 residues in the CDR3. The CDR3: CASSQADPKGSDTQYF. For the CDR3, the DNA is TGCGCCAGCAGCCAAGCGGACCCGAAGGGCTCAGATACGCAGTATTTT.

This clonotype has only a few counts. The rearrangement uses TRBV4-1 and TRBJ1-2; D remains unclear. The germline V gene encodes CDR1 MGHRA and CDR2 YSYEKL. The germline V and J ends were trimmed by 1 base and 3 bases, with 15 bases remaining between them. This CDR3 has 16 residues. The CDR3 protein is CASSQVSRAGDYGYTF. CDR3 DNA sequence: TGCGCCAGCAGCCAAGTTTCGCGGGCGGGAGACTATGGCTACACCTTC.

The chain combines TRBV12-3 or TRBV12-4 with TRBJ2-5, with D uncertain. The CDR3 length is 15 residues. V shed 6 bases and J shed 5 bases, with 19 bases lying between them. The CDR3: CASSLGKSLRETQYF. The CDR3 region has the DNA TGTGCCAGCAGCCTTGGAAAGTCCTTGAGGGAGACCCAGTACTTC.

This rearrangement joins TRBV7-8 to TRBJ2-1; the D gene is possibly TRBD1 (5 bases). V lost 5 bases to trimming and J lost 5 bases, with 10 bases between them. The germline gives CDR1 SGHVS, CDR2 FQNEAQ. The CDR3 extends over 13 amino acids. CDR3 nucleotides: TGTGCCAGCAGCCTTGGACACAACAATGAGCAGTTCTTC. Protein product: CASSLGHNNEQFF. Complete variable domain (other parts from reference TRBV7-8 and TRBJ2-1): GAGVSQSPRYKVAKRGQDVALRCDPISGHVSLFWYQQALGQGPEFLTYFQNEAQLDKSGLPSDRFFAERPEGSVSTLKIQRTQQEDSAVYLCASSLGHNNEQFFGPGTRLTVL.

The CDR3: CASSLGTSSRETQYF. The CDR3 coding sequence is TGTGCCAGCAGTTTAGGGACTAGCTCCAGAGAGACCCAGTACTTC. The chain combines TRBV12-3 or TRBV12-4 with TRBJ2-5; TRBD2 agrees at 8 bases. CDR3 length: 15 residues. V lost 1 base to trimming and J lost 4 bases; unmatched junction nucleotides: 5.

This clonotype was detected a few times. This chain uses TRBV7-9 with TRBJ2-7; TRBD1 agrees at 8 bases. The germline CDR1 and CDR2 sequences are SEHNR and FQNEAQ (reference sequence). V lost 4 bases, J lost 3 bases, and 8 bases stayed unmatched. CDR3 length: 15 residues. The CDR3 is CASSSPGQALYEQYF. DNA of the CDR3: TGTGCCAGCAGCTCACCGGGACAGGCCCTCTACGAGCAGTACTTC.

The rearrangement joins TRBV7-2 to TRBJ2-1; 9 bases match TRBD2. Germline CDR1 is SGHTA and CDR2 is FQGNSA. V gave up 3 bases and J gave up 6 bases; unmatched junction bases: 21. The CDR3 has 20 residues. CDR3 sequence reads: CASSFRLAGPRRQISNEQFF. DNA for the CDR3: TGTGCCAGCAGCTTCAGGCTAGCGGGACCGCGTCGACAGATATCCAATGAGCAGTTCTTC.

This clonotype was seen only a few times. J is TRBJ2-2 and V is TRBV30, with D tentatively TRBD1 (5 bases). The CDR3 extends over 13 amino acids. The V end was cut by 7 bases, the J end by 1 base, with 10 bases between. The germline gives CDR1 GTSNPN, CDR2 SVGIG (reference sequence). In nucleotides, the CDR3 is TGTGCCTTGGAACAGGAGAACACCGGGGAGCTGTTTTTT. Its translation: CALEQENTGELFF.

The chain employs TRBV5-1 and TRBJ2-7; 7 bases match TRBD1. Germline loops: CDR1 SGHRS, CDR2 YFSETQ. The CDR3 covers 14 residues. With 3 bases clipped from V and 5 bases from J, the junction kept 8 bases outside the gene matches. CDR3 bases: TGCGCCAGCAGCTCCCGGGCCCAGGGGGACGAGCAGTACTTC. Its translation is CASSSRAQGDEQYF.

This clonotype was counted between two and nine times. The chain links TRBV7-9 to TRBJ2-2, with D tentatively TRBD1 or TRBD2 (5 bases each). V dropped 5 bases and J dropped 5 bases, with 15 bases sitting between them. The CDR3 is 15 amino acids. Germline values: CDR1 SEHNR, CDR2 FQNEAQ (reference sequence). The CDR3 here is CASSRWDPKTGELFF. In nucleotides, the CDR3 is TGTGCCAGCAGCCGCTGGGACCCCAAAACCGGGGAGCTGTTTTTT.

This clonotype was counted only a few times. V gene TRBV28 combines with J gene TRBJ2-1, with 9 bases fitting TRBD1. Germline CDR1 MDHEN, CDR2 SYDVKM. V shed 5 bases, J shed 6 bases, and the junction held 8 bases outside the gene matches. The CDR3 has 15 amino acids. CDR3 DNA sequence: TGTGCCAGCAGTCTCGGGACAGGGAACTTCAATGAGCAGTTCTTC. It codes for CASSLGTGNFNEQFF.

This clonotype was found many times. V usage is TRBV29-1 and J usage is TRBJ2-1; 11 bases agree with TRBD2. The germline V gene encodes CDR1 SQVTM and CDR2 ANQGSEA. The trim removed 5 bases at V and 8 bases at J, leaving 11 bases unmatched. The CDR3 has 15 amino acids. The CDR3 region is CSVTKRLAGWDEQFF. DNA of the CDR3: TGCAGCGTTACCAAACGACTAGCGGGATGGGATGAGCAGTTCTTC.

This sequence joins TRBV7-9 and TRBJ2-7, with 7 bases aligning to TRBD1. Trimming cost V 4 bases and J 1 base; bases outside gene matches: 4. The CDR3 runs 14 residues. Germline CDR1 reads SEHNR; CDR2 reads FQNEAQ (reference sequence). CDR3 DNA: TGTGCCAGCAGCTCTCTGGACAGGTCCTACGAGCAGTACTTC. This codes for CASSSLDRSYEQYF.

This clonotype was recorded a few times. V is TRBV6-1 and J is TRBJ1-5; D remains unclear. Looked up from germline, CDR1 is MNHNS and CDR2 is SASEGT. Trimming removed 2 bases from V and 4 bases from J, with 6 bases in between. The CDR3 contains 13 residues. The CDR3 is CASSEKGNQPQHF. The CDR3 coding sequence is TGTGCCAGCAGTGAAAAGGGTAATCAGCCCCAGCATTTT.